This T cell receptor (beta chain) appears in the sequencing data of a study of cytomegalovirus exposure and HLA in healthy donors (TCRdb year 2017). In terms of the full investigation: In an earlier analysis of 587 of the donors, less than 350 Gb of sequence data and roughly 100 million unique TCR beta sequences from about 179 million T cells were reported. An early release that covered 640 HLA-typed donors contained about 300 gigabases of sequencing data and tens of millions of unique TCR sequences. Of the roughly 390 genotyped donors, less than 85% were placed in the genetic ancestry cluster associated with self-reported Caucasian donors. The study aimed to test whether signatures of past pathogen exposure could be identified by cataloging public T cell receptors. The study profiled the T cell repertoires of 500 to 800 subjects by immunosequencing and related them to cytomegalovirus serostatus. A separate validation cohort of about 110 different subjects was used in addition to the approximately 700-subject first cohort. The study combined high-throughput TCR immunosequencing, statistical association of individual TCRs with disease status, and machine learning to predict cytomegalovirus infection status. A later analysis re-analyzed previously published TCR beta repertoires from roughly 630 donors and added high-resolution HLA genotyping to study TCR occurrence patterns. Rather than drawing on any new phenotypic data, the later analysis identified candidate immune exposures from TCR beta sequences and the way those sequences occurred across donors. An earlier analysis of a few hundred of the donors applied high-throughput TCR beta sequencing to assess whether each TCR beta V gene segment acted as functional or pseudogenic. Alongside the repertoire data, information on donor age, sex, ethnicity and CMV serostatus was compiled. A later genetic analysis used genome-wide SNP genotypes for about 60% of the roughly 700 donors, treating that subset as a discovery cohort. All discovery cohort repertoires had been generated on a single sequencing platform. HLA typing covered class I and class II loci at four-digit resolution. The number of typed donors differed by locus: roughly 620-630 for A, B, C, DRB1 and DQB1; 522 for DQA1; around 610 for DPA1; and 400 to 480 for DPB1. About five DR-DQ haplotypes were treated as single units for association and clustering because of strong linkage in the cohort. Among 398 genotyped donors of the cohort, an average of around 250,000 unique TCR beta nucleotide sequences was sequenced per donor, of which 15% to 20% were non-productive. What the work shows at the level of the full study, not this receptor alone: Because HLA typing was missing for some donors at each locus, association tests included only the typed subset. According to a later genetic analysis, donors in an Asian-associated ancestry cluster had fewer N-insertions in productive TCRs than the roughly 670-donor mean. A cluster of highly shared sequence variants was judged likely to represent a technical artifact of the sequencing pipeline. Across donors, most TCR sequences were observed very rarely, whereas some public TCRs were present in many individuals. The classifier was reported to diagnose cytomegalovirus status with high specificity and sensitivity in both the original and validation cohorts. At a false discovery rate of 0.05, a later analysis linked 16,951 TCR beta sequences to specific HLA alleles. It was suggested by the authors that the approach could potentially be generalized to other disease states and immunological phenotypes. In a later analysis, HLA-associated TCR beta chains showed more clonal expansion and lower generation probabilities than non-associated chains that were equally common. Linkage disequilibrium might explain the correlated functional status among segregating V segments, but an unknown experimental factor could not be ruled out. When HLA alleles, especially DR and DQ, strongly co-occurred, attributing TCR associations to individual alleles was difficult. In a later analysis, several top co-occurrence clusters were reported to appear linked to parvovirus B19, influenza, CMV and Epstein-Barr virus. In this cohort, only TCR beta chains were sequenced, and detectable features were limited by the absence of alpha or paired-chain data. A later genetic analysis associated a missense DCLRE1C variant with V-gene and J-gene trimming of TCR beta chains, and an independent cohort replicated the association. A later analysis found that TCR association rates varied across HLA loci, with DRB1 alleles showing the most associated TCRs and HLA-C alleles the fewest. According to a later analysis, most CMV-associated TCR beta chains appeared to be HLA-restricted, and the HLA associations seemed to be driven largely by CMV exposure. In vitro tests confirmed that a few of the cytomegalovirus-associated TCR beta chains recognize cytomegalovirus antigens. Because counts were too low, roughly 17 rarely observed V segments, including chromosome 9 orphons, were left out of the earlier analysis of approximately 580 of the donors. Roughly uniform sequencing depth across donors was assumed in presence/absence analyses, although this assumption may not hold. A further reported finding was that TCR beta sequences accurately predicted the HLA-A and HLA-B alleles for most subjects in the first cohort. The study gave a list of roughly 150 TCR beta chains associated with cytomegalovirus. Some IMGT-functional V segments, including TRBV6-2 and TRBV6-3, could not be distinguished by the 87-base-pair reads and were therefore excluded. An earlier analysis of approximately 540 of the donors showed that most TCR beta V segments appeared in productive rearrangements either about 87% or about 30% of the time, which broadly matched IMGT annotations. Immune exposure information for the cohort was limited to CMV serostatus.

From a lookup of the germline V gene (reference sequence), CDR1 and CDR2 are PRHDT and FYEKMQ. V is reduced by 3 bases and J by 0 bases, leaving a spacing of 3 bases between them. The CDR3 spans 12 residues, from the cysteine through the phenylalanine. The sequence is cut down to CDR3 DNA, 36 bases in frame from base 1. The cohort consisted of hundreds of healthy bone marrow donors. All cohort members were sampled while nominally healthy, although unrecorded immune exposures were likely present. The donor tested CMV seronegative, placing the donor among the approximately 360 seronegative members of the cohort. A peripheral blood sample was collected from each donor, and TCR beta sequencing was performed on peripheral blood mononuclear cells. The Qiagen DNeasy Blood Extraction Kit was used to extract genomic DNA from the blood cell samples. Libraries were built with the immunoSEQ multiplex PCR assay. A mixture of 60 forward primers for TCR Vbeta segments and 13 reverse primers for TCR Jbeta segments was used in the multiplex PCR. Amplification of the CDR3 region of rearranged TCR beta genes was performed with a multiplex PCR assay on genomic DNA. On the Illumina HiSeq System, the amplified TCR beta libraries were sequenced as 87-base-pair reads. The paper's processing steps were these. A later analysis tallied around 82 million unique TCR beta chains across the approximately 670 repertoires, and around 10 million of those chains were shared by two or more donors. Raw reads were error-corrected and collapsed into unique sequences by a nearest-neighbor algorithm in which closely related sequences were merged to remove PCR and sequencing errors. To assign V, D and J gene segments, CDR3 sequences were aligned to IMGT reference sequences. For a sequence to be retained, at least a six-nucleotide match to both a V gene segment and a J gene segment was required. A rearrangement counted as productive if the CDR3 had no stop codons and remained in frame with V and J, and every other rearrangement counted as non-productive. CDR3 was defined according to IMGT convention as the region running from the second conserved V-encoded cysteine to the conserved J-encoded phenylalanine. Sequences without an unambiguous match to a single V gene segment were excluded from the earlier analysis of several hundred of the donors. In an earlier analysis of roughly 600 of the donors, a V segment was called functional when productive rearrangements were above 56.7%, and segregating when the standard deviation between donors exceeded 5%. A statistical classification framework was developed to diagnose cytomegalovirus status using the catalog of TCR beta chain sequences. V and J gene assignment, in a later analysis, came from comparing TCR nucleotide sequences with IMGT/GENE-DB human TR gene sequences. The TCRdist pipeline was used in a later analysis to assign CDR3 sequences and most-parsimonious VDJ recombination scenarios. In a later analysis, each TCR beta chain was defined by its CDR3 amino acid sequence together with its V-gene family, and reads without a unique V-gene family were excluded. In a later analysis, approximately 640 highly shared, low-generation-probability nucleotide sequences were removed to address suspected cross-contamination and a sequencing artifact. A later analysis calculated a clonal expansion index for each public chain from normalized within-repertoire ranks of inferred template counts. In a later analysis, generation probabilities were computed with a VDJ recombination model fitted to out-of-frame rearrangements, and the resulting probabilities were checked against IGoR. A later analysis scored TCR-TCR, TCR-HLA and TCR-CMV co-occurrence with hypergeometric tests, applying a repertoire-size bias correction to TCR pairs. In a later analysis, false discovery rates were estimated by permuting HLA or CMV assignments 20 times. A later analysis grouped co-occurring TCRs with DBSCAN, adding TCRdist sequence similarity when clustering within HLA-allele-positive subsets. Repertoires with fewer than 30,000 or more than 120,000 public chains were left out of co-occurrence clustering, as were five repertoires with anomalous nucleotide sharing. As stored in TCRdb, this immuneACCESS dataset retains in-frame rearrangements with V and J assigned. A fraction of the clones does not appear; measured against another copy, unresolved V genes explain less than half of the discrepancy, and the remainder lacks a known reason. That table supplies the V and J calls and clone size; D and trimming were determined from the DNA. The sample's own table lists around 50,000 clones. Jointly, the top ten make up less than 2.5% of the sample.

Note on this clone: Its recognized antigen is unknown.

The clonotype was recovered from a female donor in good health and CMV-seronegative. The V and J segments used are TRBV13 and TRBJ2-7; no D gene is confidently identified. The sequenced sample was PBMCs. The encoded CDR3 is CASSFNSYEQYF. The DNA reads TGTGCCAGCAGCTTCAACTCCTACGAGCAGTACTTC.